This T cell receptor (beta chain) emerged from a study of blood T cell repertoires in COVID-19. TCRdb's table, derived via immunoSEQ multiplex PCR, lists solely in-frame clones and lacks some. The sample carries 200,000 to 300,000 clones, around nine tenths recorded once. Germline V CDR1 and CDR2: KGHSH, LQKENI. The CDR3 runs to 14 residues. Losses at the gene ends were 6 bases for V and 9 bases for J; bases not matched to a gene: 6. The V and J genes are TRBV18 and TRBJ1-6; 9 bases match TRBD1. The receptor comes from a woman under 40 who had recovered from COVID-19. Sequencing was carried out using PBMCs or T cells enriched from blood (not recorded which). The CDR3 nucleotides read TGTGCCAGCTCGCCCGGGACAGGGCGTTCACCCCTCCACTTT. This translates into CASSPGTGRSPLHF. Full variable domain (remainder filled in from reference TRBV18 and TRBJ1-6): NAGVMQNPRHLVRRRGQEARLRCSPMKGHSHVYWYRQLPEEGLKFMVYLQKENIIDESGMPKERFSAEFPKEGPSILRIQQVVRGDSAAYFCASSPGTGRSPLHFGNGTRLTVT.